The TCR beta chain described here comes from a study of beta chain features in type 1 diabetes. About 120 mL of blood, on average, came from one heparinised draw per donor. The purity of all sorted populations exceeded 98%. TCRB transcripts that were expressed got sequenced, as all of the isolated RNA had been reverse transcribed. Here immunoSEQ multiplex PCR was the method, and the copy in TCRdb shows in-frame clones only, minus some. The data hold 200,000 to 250,000 clones, with 25% to 30% observed a single time. Study-wide results and caveats: Naive, central memory and Treg TCRB repertoires appeared more alike in patients than in healthy donors. More deletions and fewer insertions at VDJ junctions were seen in type 1 diabetes patients.

Concerning this clone: What it recognizes is unknown.

V was clipped by 4 bases and J by 8 bases, with 20 bases between them. This CDR3 comprises 15 residues. CDR1 SGHRS and CDR2 YFSETQ come from the germline V gene. The sequence was obtained from a man younger than 40 in good health. Sequencing was performed on central memory CD4+ T cells from blood. The V call is TRBV5-1, the J call TRBJ2-3, with TRBD2 as a possible D gene (6 bases). Written as DNA, the CDR3 is TGCGCCAGCAGCACAACTAGCTCCGAAAGGGGTACGCAGTATTTT. Translating it yields CASSTTSSERGTQYF.